Reported below is one T cell receptor beta chain. The record originates from a study of blood T cell repertoires in COVID-19. Study details: Material from acute and convalescent COVID-19 was sourced from the United States, Italy and Spain. Nucleic acid was either cDNA or gDNA, and it came from T cells, B-cell-depleted T cells, or PBMCs.

Here immunoSEQ multiplex PCR was the method, and the copy in TCRdb shows in-frame clones only, minus some. Altogether about 75,000 clones are present, 75% to 85% being singletons, with the ten largest covering about 5.4%. Trimming removed 2 bases at V and 7 bases at J, with 8 bases between. The CDR3 runs to 12 residues. The germline V gene has CDR1 MNHEY and CDR2 SVGEGT. The chain combines TRBV6-2 or TRBV6-3 with TRBJ1-1, with D uncertain. This receptor was obtained from an elderly woman with active or convalescent COVID-19. The source material was peripheral blood. The CDR3 loop reads CASSYPHNEAFF. CDR3 sequence (DNA): TGTGCCAGCAGTTACCCTCACAATGAAGCTTTCTTT.